These 10 T cell receptor beta chains share one sample of origin, sequenced in a study of blood T cell repertoires in COVID-19. Assay: immunoSEQ multiplex PCR; the TCRdb copy retains only in-frame clones and omits some. This sample carries more than 95,000 clones, approximately 74% of them seen once, and the ten largest clones take around 5.5%. The sequenced sample consisted of peripheral blood. The source of these receptors is a man between 60 and 75 years old with acute or convalescent COVID-19.

CDR3 sequence reads: CASSRDRESGYTF. For the CDR3, the DNA is TGTGCCAGCAGCCGGGACAGGGAGTCTGGCTACACCTTC. The rearrangement uses TRBV7-9 and TRBJ1-2, with TRBD1 matching 9 bases. CDR1 SEHNR and CDR2 FQNEAQ come from the germline V gene (reference sequence). V lost 5 bases to trimming and J lost 7 bases; unmatched junction nucleotides: 5. CDR3 size: 13 residues.

The chain uses TRBV11-2 and TRBJ2-1, with 8 bases lining up with TRBD1. V lost 5 bases to trimming and J lost 6 bases; unmatched junction nucleotides: 3. CDR3 length: 13 amino acids. CDR1 and CDR2 from the germline V gene are SGHAT and FQNNGV. The CDR3 bases are TGTGCCAGCAGCAGACAGGGGTCCAATGAGCAGTTCTTC. As protein: CASSRQGSNEQFF.

This CDR3 reads CASSLARNTEAFF. For the CDR3, the DNA is TGTGCCAGCAGCTTAGCCAGAAACACTGAAGCTTTCTTT. The V and J genes are TRBV7-2 and TRBJ1-1; D gene ambiguous. The germline V gene has CDR1 SGHTA and CDR2 FQGNSA. Trimming cost V 0 bases and J 2 bases, with 4 bases left between them. CDR3 length equals 13 residues.

The rearrangement joins TRBV3-1 (or the pseudogene TRBV3-2) to TRBJ1-2; 7 bases are a match to TRBD1. CDR3 size: 14 residues. The ends lost 4 bases at V and 5 bases at J; junction bases unmatched: 7. Germline V gene data show CDR1 as LGHDT and CDR2 as YNNKEL (reference sequence). CDR3 residues: CASSLTTGSYGYTF. Written as DNA, the CDR3 is TGTGCCAGCAGCCTAACGACAGGGTCTTATGGCTACACCTTC.

The rearrangement joins TRBV5-8 to TRBJ2-7, with TRBD1 matching over 9 bases. The CDR3 extends over 15 amino acids. From germline, CDR1 is SGHTS and CDR2 YDEGEE. The trim removed 0 bases at V and 2 bases at J, leaving 3 bases unmatched. The chain's CDR3 is CASSLGDRDTYEQYF. The CDR3 DNA is TGTGCCAGCAGCTTGGGGGACAGGGACACCTACGAGCAGTACTTC.

The chain joins TRBV19 to TRBJ1-1; D is perhaps TRBD1 (5 bases). This CDR3 spans 13 amino acids. V was trimmed by 3 bases and J by 5 bases, leaving 10 bases between them. Germline lookup yields CDR1 LNHDA and CDR2 SQIVND (reference sequence). CDR3 sequence reads: CASSIQGWTEAFF. The CDR3 coding sequence is TGTGCCAGTAGTATCCAGGGTTGGACTGAAGCTTTCTTT.

This chain connects TRBV5-1 to TRBJ1-2, with a possible D match to TRBD1 (5 bases). Trimming took off 5 bases at V and 8 bases at J, with 10 bases between the two ends. Germline V gene data show CDR1 as SGHRS and CDR2 as YFSETQ. The CDR3 length is 11 residues. CDR3 in DNA: TGCGCCAGCAGTTCAGGGTGGGGCTACACCTTC. Amino acid sequence: CASSSGWGYTF.

The V call is TRBV7-8, the J call TRBJ1-1; 9 bases fit TRBD1. With 5 bases clipped from V and 4 bases from J, the junction kept 8 bases outside the gene matches. Germline CDR1 and CDR2: SGHVS and FQNEAQ. This CDR3 has 15 amino acids. The CDR3 loop is CASSQVQGAGTEAFF. The CDR3 nucleotides read TGTGCCAGCAGCCAAGTACAGGGGGCGGGCACTGAAGCTTTCTTT.

This clone was seen many times. The chain is built from TRBV7-8 and TRBJ2-7; perhaps TRBD2 as D (5 bases). The CDR3 is 16 residues long. Germline CDR1 and CDR2: SGHVS and FQNEAQ. The germline V and J ends were trimmed by 5 bases and 0 bases, with 17 bases remaining between them. The DNA of the CDR3 is TGTGCCAGCAGCCCTACGCGGGTTAGAAGCTCCTACGAGCAGTACTTC. It codes for CASSPTRVRSSYEQYF.

This clone was found a few times. This chain joins TRBV20-1 and TRBJ2-2; no reliable D call. The germline gives CDR1 DFQATT, CDR2 SNEGSKA (reference sequence). This CDR3 region has 11 residues. The V and J ends lost 5 bases and 9 bases respectively, with 10 bases between them. CDR3 in DNA: TGCAGTGCTGCTACCAATAGGGAGCTGTTTTTT. Amino acids: CSAATNRELFF.